These 20 T cell receptor beta chains originate from one sample sequenced in a study of T cells in tuberculosis (dated by TCRdb to 2016 to 2018). Libraries came from the immunoSEQ multiplex PCR assay. Sourced from immuneACCESS, this table was stored by TCRdb with only in-frame sequences that have V and J called. A share of the clones is absent; for the studies checked, an unresolved V gene accounts for under half, and the remainder has no known explanation. Across this sample there are under 45,000 clones, with 93% seen only once. The ten most abundant clones make up 6.5% to 9% of the sample. The source material was PBMCs. All receptors come from a donor between 10 and 29 years old with latent tuberculosis or without tuberculosis infection.

In the case of this clone: In the same sample, other DNA sequences code for this CDR3. The chain employs TRBV4-1 and TRBJ2-6; D is undetermined. Per germline, CDR1 MGHRA and CDR2 YSYEKL. This CDR3 is 15 amino acids long. V gave up 0 bases and J gave up 1 base, with 4 bases separating them. CDR3 nucleotides: TGCGCCAGCAGCCAAGACAGTTCTGGGGCCAACGTCCTGACTTTC. As protein: CASSQDSSGANVLTF.

V is TRBV19 and J is TRBJ2-3; D is unresolved. Germline V CDR1 and CDR2: LNHDA, SQIVND (reference sequence). CDR3 length: 13 amino acids. V was cut by 7 bases and J by 2 bases, with 10 bases left in between. The CDR3, as DNA: TGTGCCAGTACGTCCAGGTACACAGATACGCAGTATTTT. It encodes CASTSRYTDTQYF. The whole variable domain, filled in from reference TRBV19 and TRBJ2-3, reads DGGITQSPKYLFRKEGQNVTLSCEQNLNHDAMYWYRQDPGQGLRLIYYSQIVNDFQKGDIAEGYSVSREKKESFPLTVTSAQKNPTAFYLCASTSRYTDTQYFGPGTRLTVL.

J is TRBJ2-1 and V is TRBV5-4; 8 bases are a match to TRBD1. Germline CDR1 reads SGHNT; CDR2 reads YYREEE (reference sequence). This CDR3 contains 15 residues. V shed 0 bases, J shed 6 bases, and the junction held 5 bases outside the gene matches. CDR3 region: CASSLATRGLNEQFF. For the CDR3, the DNA is TGTGCCAGCAGCTTGGCCACCAGGGGGCTCAATGAGCAGTTCTTC.

The chain is built from TRBV19 and TRBJ1-4; 7 bases line up with TRBD1. With 4 bases clipped from V and 8 bases from J, the junction kept 10 bases outside the gene matches. In germline, CDR1 is LNHDA, CDR2 SQIVND (reference sequence). CDR3 length: 15 residues. CDR3 sequence: CASSKETGSGEKLFF. The CDR3 DNA follows: TGTGCCAGTAGTAAAGAGACAGGGTCAGGAGAAAAACTGTTTTTT. The whole variable domain, filled in from reference TRBV19 and TRBJ1-4, reads DGGITQSPKYLFRKEGQNVTLSCEQNLNHDAMYWYRQDPGQGLRLIYYSQIVNDFQKGDIAEGYSVSREKKESFPLTVTSAQKNPTAFYLCASSKETGSGEKLFFGSGTQLSVL.

V and J are TRBV13 and TRBJ2-1, with 9 positions matching TRBD2. V shed 5 bases and J 6 bases; nucleotides not matched to a gene: 11. The CDR3 is made up of 16 amino acids. Per germline, CDR1 PRHDT and CDR2 FYEKMQ (reference sequence). The CDR3 DNA sequence: TGTGCCAGCAGCCCCGTGGGGACTAGCTCGGGCAATGAGCAGTTCTTC. As protein: CASSPVGTSSGNEQFF.

The table lists this clone with a count of one. V and J are TRBV6-5 and TRBJ1-6; D is unclear. V was cut by 5 bases and J by 10 bases, with 9 bases left in between. CDR3 length: 12 amino acids. Germline V gene sequence: CDR1 MNHEY, CDR2 SVGAGI. This CDR3 is CASSTPPSPLHF. The CDR3 bases are TGTGCCAGCAGTACTCCCCCCTCACCCCTCCACTTT.

The V gene is TRBV5-4, the J gene TRBJ1-2; 9 bases line up with TRBD1. Germline CDR1 and CDR2: SGHNT and YYREEE (reference sequence). This CDR3 contains 15 residues. Trimming at V came to 3 bases and at J to 5 bases, leaving 8 bases not matched to a gene. CDR3 nucleotides: TGTGCCAGCAGCTCCTTAGGACAGGGGACATATGGCTACACCTTC. It encodes CASSSLGQGTYGYTF.

The table lists this clone with a few counts. This chain joins TRBV7-8 and TRBJ2-7, with D possibly being TRBD2 (6 bases). The germline V and J ends were trimmed by 5 bases and 6 bases, with 17 bases remaining between them. Germline V gene data show CDR1 as SGHVS and CDR2 as FQNEAQ. The CDR3 has 14 residues. The CDR3 nucleotides are TGTGCCAGCAGCCGTTCTGGAGGGGTAGGCGAGCAGTACTTC. Protein product: CASSRSGGVGEQYF.

V is TRBV15 and J is TRBJ1-2, with 9 bases lining up with TRBD1. The CDR3 covers 15 residues. Germline-derived CDR1 and CDR2 are LNHNV and YYDKDF (reference sequence). The V and J ends lost 1 base and 8 bases, in that order; junction bases with no gene match: 8. CDR3 in amino acids: CATSRATGGDVGYTF. Written as DNA, the CDR3 is TGTGCCACCAGCAGAGCGACAGGGGGAGATGTCGGCTACACCTTC.

The chain couples TRBV27 to TRBJ1-5; tentatively, D is TRBD1 (5 bases). CDR3 length: 15 amino acids. Germline loops: CDR1 MNHEY, CDR2 SMNVEV (reference sequence). The V end lost 5 bases, the J end lost 0 bases, and 11 bases lay between the germline ends. CDR3 sequence reads: CASSQQEYSNQPQHF. The CDR3 nucleotides are TGTGCCAGCAGTCAACAGGAATATAGCAATCAGCCCCAGCATTTT.

This chain connects TRBV19 to TRBJ1-2, with D perhaps TRBD1 (6 bases). From germline, CDR1 is LNHDA and CDR2 SQIVND (reference sequence). With 4 bases removed from V and 8 bases from J, the gap between germline ends came to 14 bases. This CDR3 contains 13 residues. The CDR3 reads CASSTYTGSGYTF. For the CDR3, the DNA is TGTGCCAGTAGTACCTACACAGGGTCCGGCTACACCTTC.

The chain joins TRBV6-1 to TRBJ1-2; D unclear. This CDR3 region has 12 residues. Trimming removed 2 bases from V and 8 bases from J, with 9 bases in between. Germline V gene sequence: CDR1 MNHNS, CDR2 SASEGT. This CDR3 is CASSELGWGYTF. CDR3 coding DNA: TGTGCCAGCAGTGAACTGGGCTGGGGCTACACCTTC.

This chain connects TRBV20-1 to TRBJ1-2; possibly TRBD1 for D (5 bases). V was trimmed by 5 bases and J by 4 bases, leaving 8 bases between them. The CDR3 length is 11 residues. CDR1 is DFQATT and CDR2 is SNEGSKA in the germline V gene (reference sequence). The CDR3 protein is CSASDSYGYTF. The CDR3 DNA is TGCAGTGCTTCAGACAGCTATGGCTACACCTTC.

The chain links TRBV30 to TRBJ2-3, with 11 nucleotides matching TRBD2. The CDR3 runs to 15 residues. J lost 3 bases, V lost 0 bases, and 2 bases had no gene match. Germline loops: CDR1 GTSNPN, CDR2 SVGIG (reference sequence). CDR3 DNA: TGTGCCTGGAGTGTACTAGCGGGGGCAACAGATACGCAGTATTTT. It codes for CAWSVLAGATDTQYF.

This clone was picked up one time. The chain couples TRBV5-1 to TRBJ2-4; 10 nucleotides match TRBD2. V lost 4 bases, J lost 0 bases, and 4 bases stayed unmatched. The CDR3 contains 16 residues. CDR1 SGHRS and CDR2 YFSETQ come from the germline V gene. The CDR3 reads CASSQGLAVAKNIQYF. CDR3 DNA: TGCGCCAGCAGCCAAGGACTAGCGGTAGCCAAAAACATTCAGTACTTC.

CDR3 loop: CASSTASSTDYNSPLHF. The CDR3 coding sequence is TGTGCCAGTAGTACGGCCTCCTCGACAGACTATAATTCACCCCTCCACTTT. The chain uses TRBV19 and TRBJ1-6; tentative D call: TRBD1 (5 bases). V lost 4 bases, J lost 3 bases, and 16 bases lay in between. Germline loops: CDR1 LNHDA, CDR2 SQIVND (reference sequence). CDR3 length: 17 residues.

J is TRBJ1-6 and V is TRBV2, with D possibly TRBD1 on 5 matching bases. CDR3 length: 12 residues. Germline V gene data show CDR1 as SNHLY and CDR2 as FYNNEI. V lost 5 bases and J lost 10, with 9 bases in between. The CDR3 nucleotides read TGTGCCAGCAGTCCGGGGGGATCACCCCTCCACTTT. Encoded protein: CASSPGGSPLHF.

This rearrangement joins TRBV2 to TRBJ2-7; TRBD2 agrees at 8 bases. The CDR3 extends over 15 amino acids. Germline CDR1 and CDR2: SNHLY and FYNNEI. J gave up 0 bases and V 3 bases, and 4 bases lay outside the gene matches. In DNA, the CDR3 is TGTGCCAGCAGTGATGCCGGGACTAGCTCCTACGAGCAGTACTTC. Amino acids: CASSDAGTSSYEQYF.

This clone was detected only a few times. The chain recombines TRBV30 with TRBJ1-5; 10 bases agree with TRBD1. The CDR3 has 15 amino acids. V was pared by 2 bases and J by 7 bases, with 8 bases of the junction left unmatched. Looked up from germline, CDR1 is GTSNPN and CDR2 is SVGIG (reference sequence). CDR3 coding DNA: TGTGCCTGGAGTTCCCGGGACAGGGGAGTCCAGCCCCAGCATTTT. Encoded protein: CAWSSRDRGVQPQHF.

In DNA, the CDR3 is TGTGCCAGTACCCGATTGGAGGGGCGCACCGGGGAGCTGTTTTTT. It translates to CASTRLEGRTGELFF. The rearrangement links TRBV19 to TRBJ2-2, with D tentatively TRBD2 (6 bases). This CDR3 spans 15 amino acids. Germline assignment: CDR1 LNHDA and CDR2 SQIVND (reference sequence). Between the trimmed V and J ends, which lost 7 bases and 4 bases, there was a span of 16 bases.